The entry below gives a single TCR beta chain sequence along with its context. This clonotype was detected only a few times. There is no known antigen for this receptor. It has no much larger one-base neighbor in the sample; base qualities were not kept. TCR cDNA was synthesized by 5'RACE template switching, which introduced a universal primer site and unique molecular identifiers. cDNA synthesis was primed from both the TCR alpha and TCR beta constant segments. Libraries were amplified in two PCR steps, with sample barcodes and sequencing adapters added in the second step. Sequencing of libraries was performed on Illumina HiSeq 2500 (2x100 bp) or NovaSeq (2x150 bp). In the paper's pipeline: Demultiplexing of reads and collapsing into UMI consensus sequences were performed with MIGEC, and V(D)J alignment was carried out with MiXCR. Vaccine-responding clonotypes were defined with edgeR using replicate PBMC samples, requiring FDR below 0.01 and a log2 fold change above 5 up to day 15. CD4 or CD8 identity was assigned to each bulk clonotype according to whether the clonotype was present at higher abundance in the sequenced CD4 repertoire or the sequenced CD8 repertoire. TCRdb reprocessed the public reads (quality trimming at Q25 with fastp, clone calling with MiXCR) and kept in-frame beta chains. CDR3 protein sequences are deduplicated, and each keeps its most common genes and DNA. The V and J calls, along with clone size, are taken from TCRdb and not from the paper's own processing. This sample holds hundreds of thousands of distinct CDR3 sequences; roughly 22% were observed only once. About 15% of the sample goes to the ten largest clones.

The CDR3 goes from the cysteine to the phenylalanine over 13 residues. The CDR3 DNA has 39 bases and is translated from base 1. CDR1 is given as SEHNR and CDR2 as FQNEAQ, both from the germline V gene (reference sequence). The junction shows trimming of 7 bases on V and 1 base on J, plus 10 bases between the germline ends. This sample was included in a study of T cells after yellow fever vaccination (dated by TCRdb to between 2018 and 2020). Concerning the study at large: The SMART-Seq v4 Ultra Low Input RNA kit was used to prepare libraries from fractions with low cell numbers. Two healthy male donors, one aged 18 to 30 and one aged 30 to 40 years, made up the cohort. Bulk TCR alpha and beta repertoires were sequenced longitudinally to track T-cell clones before and after primary and booster YFV17D yellow fever vaccination. Blood was collected at multiple timepoints before and after primary and secondary immunization, and bulk PBMC replicates and cell subsets were isolated.

The paper's findings and limits, for the study overall: The study included only a couple of donors, which limits how far the findings can be generalized. The secondary T-cell response was found to be weaker but faster than the primary response, with a peak reached on day 5 rather than on day 15. Most clones expanded after primary vaccination were re-detected after the booster (about 95% of CD4 and around nine tenths of CD8), suggesting broad memory maintenance. A small fraction of clonotypes appeared in both the CD4 and CD8 compartments, likely as a result of convergent recombination. Computational filtering was required because FACS-sorted repertoires could contain abundant contaminating clonotypes from the bulk population.

The sample's treatment or condition, from its label and the paper: live attenuated yellow fever vaccine strain. At every blood-draw timepoint, two biological replicates of bulk PBMCs were collected. A standard Ficoll-Paque protocol was used to isolate PBMCs from peripheral blood. TriZol was used to extract RNA from bulk PBMCs, from CD4 and CD8 fractions, and from dextramer-positive and dextramer-negative fractions. This sequence uses TRBV7-9 and TRBJ1-1; the D gene cannot be named for sure. The receptor was isolated from a man aged 18 to 30 who received the YFV17D yellow fever vaccine. The source material was PBMCs, sampled roughly 20 days after the first yellow fever vaccination. This receptor carries the CDR3 CASTRTPNTEAFF. The DNA reads TGTGCCAGCACCAGGACGCCGAACACTGAAGCTTTCTTT.